The 21 T cell receptor beta chains reported below all come from one sample, sequenced in a study of beta chain features in type 1 diabetes. Study results and limitations: TCRB CDR3 length was moderately but significantly reduced in all four CD4+ subsets of Type 1 diabetes patients.

Expressed TCRB transcripts were sequenced because the isolated RNA had all been reverse transcribed beforehand. Measured with immunoSEQ multiplex PCR; TCRdb has only the in-frame clones, and not every one. The table has about 180,000 clones, 6.5% to 8.5% seen once. Their recognized antigens are unknown. Sequenced material: central memory CD4+ T cells from blood. Receptor source: a man younger than 30 with type 1 diabetes.

This clone has more than one count but fewer than ten. The chain employs TRBV30 and TRBJ2-2; 8 bases are a match to TRBD1. Trimming removed 3 bases from V and 7 bases from J; junction bases left unmatched: 4. The CDR3 has 13 residues. The germline CDR1 and CDR2 sequences are GTSNPN and SVGIG (reference sequence). The CDR3: CAWRGTGGGELFF. The DNA for the CDR3 is TGTGCCTGGAGGGGGACAGGCGGCGGGGAGCTGTTTTTT. The full variable domain, completed using reference TRBV30 and TRBJ2-2, is SQTIHQWPATLVQPVGSPLSLECTVEGTSNPNLYWYRQAAGRGLQLLFYSVGIGQISSEVPQNLSASRPQDRQFILSSKKLLLSDSGFYLCAWRGTGGGELFFGEGSRLTVL.

The chain has TRBV2 and TRBJ2-1, with D possibly matching TRBD2 (7 bases). CDR3 length: 12 residues. Germline V gene data show CDR1 as SNHLY and CDR2 as FYNNEI. V was shortened by 3 bases and J by 12 bases, with 12 bases between the two germline ends. This CDR3 reads CASSDGGQGQFF. Written as DNA, the CDR3 is TGTGCCAGCAGTGACGGGGGGCAGGGGCAGTTCTTC.

This clone came up a few times. V and J are TRBV27 and TRBJ2-3, with 7 bases lining up with TRBD1. J gave up 7 bases and V 5 bases, and 3 bases lay outside the gene matches. Germline lookup yields CDR1 MNHEY and CDR2 SMNVEV (reference sequence). This CDR3 has 12 amino acids. CDR3 nucleotide sequence: TGTGCCAGCAGTCAACAGGGGAATACGCAGTATTTT. Amino acid sequence: CASSQQGNTQYF.

This clone was counted a few times. The chain uses TRBV30 and TRBJ2-5; D gene uncertain. CDR3 length: 13 amino acids. Trimming removed 3 bases at V and 0 bases at J, with 8 bases between. Germline loops: CDR1 GTSNPN, CDR2 SVGIG (reference sequence). This CDR3 is CAWSVPYQETQYF. The CDR3 DNA is TGTGCCTGGAGCGTCCCGTACCAAGAGACCCAGTACTTC.

The V call is TRBV11-1, the J call TRBJ2-2; possible D gene TRBD1, 5 bases. Trimming cost V 5 bases and J 0 bases, with 10 bases left between them. Germline V CDR1 and CDR2: SGHAT, FQDESV (reference sequence). There are 15 residues in the CDR3. The CDR3 sequence is CASSRQFANTGELFF. The CDR3 DNA reads as TGTGCCAGCAGCCGACAGTTCGCGAACACCGGGGAGCTGTTTTTT.

The chain combines TRBV30 with TRBJ1-6, with a tentative D call TRBD1 (5 bases). The V end lost 5 bases, the J end lost 3 bases, and 11 bases lay between the germline ends. In germline, CDR1 is GTSNPN, CDR2 SVGIG (reference sequence). This CDR3 is 14 amino acids long. The CDR3 nucleotides are TGTGCCTGGGCGCAGGGTTTCTATAATTCACCCCTCCACTTT. This codes for CAWAQGFYNSPLHF. Filled out from reference TRBV30 and TRBJ1-6, the complete variable domain reads SQTIHQWPATLVQPVGSPLSLECTVEGTSNPNLYWYRQAAGRGLQLLFYSVGIGQISSEVPQNLSASRPQDRQFILSSKKLLLSDSGFYLCAWAQGFYNSPLHFGNGTRLTVT.

The chain uses TRBV18 and TRBJ2-2, with 8 positions matching TRBD1. CDR1 and CDR2 (germline): KGHSH, LQKENI. The trim removed 5 bases at V and 6 bases at J, leaving 2 bases unmatched. The CDR3 is 13 amino acids. For the CDR3, the DNA is TGTGCCAGCTCATCGACAGGGGCCGGGGAGCTGTTTTTT. Protein: CASSSTGAGELFF. The whole variable domain, remainder taken from reference TRBV18 and TRBJ2-2, is NAGVMQNPRHLVRRRGQEARLRCSPMKGHSHVYWYRQLPEEGLKFMVYLQKENIIDESGMPKERFSAEFPKEGPSILRIQQVVRGDSAAYFCASSSTGAGELFFGEGSRLTVL.

This clone was recorded many times. This sequence joins TRBV30 and TRBJ2-7; D is ambiguous. This CDR3 is 14 amino acids long. CDR1 and CDR2 (germline): GTSNPN, SVGIG (reference sequence). The V gene lost 3 bases and the J gene lost 5 bases, with 17 bases spanning the gap. DNA for the CDR3: TGTGCCTGGAGACGGAAGTTAACGGGTGACGAGCAGTACTTC. Its protein product is CAWRRKLTGDEQYF. The variable domain in full, completed from reference TRBV30 and TRBJ2-7, reads SQTIHQWPATLVQPVGSPLSLECTVEGTSNPNLYWYRQAAGRGLQLLFYSVGIGQISSEVPQNLSASRPQDRQFILSSKKLLLSDSGFYLCAWRRKLTGDEQYFGPGTRLTVT.

A few counts support this clone. The J gene is TRBJ2-1, the V gene TRBV29-1; 12 bases line up with TRBD2. CDR1 and CDR2 (germline): SQVTM, ANQGSEA. This CDR3 has 12 residues. V dropped 8 bases and J dropped 12; count of bases not matched to a gene: 8. The CDR3 region is CSLRLAGVRQFF. CDR3 in DNA: TGCAGCCTCCGACTAGCGGGAGTTCGGCAGTTCTTC.

The chain employs TRBV9 and TRBJ1-6; D is undetermined. The germline V and J ends were trimmed by 4 bases and 2 bases, with 13 bases remaining between them. CDR1 is SGDLS, CDR2 YYNGEE, per germline. There are 16 residues in the CDR3. CDR3 in amino acids: CASSPRSVPYNSPLHF. The CDR3 DNA follows: TGTGCCAGCAGCCCTCGTAGCGTCCCCTATAATTCACCCCTCCACTTT.

This clone turned up a few times. The chain joins TRBV27 to TRBJ1-2; 8 nucleotides align to TRBD1. Trimming took 4 bases from V and 5 from J; bases not matched to a gene: 9. This CDR3 has 15 residues. Germline lookup yields CDR1 MNHEY and CDR2 SMNVEV (reference sequence). CDR3 DNA: TGTGCCAGCAGTTACGAGGCGACAGGGGTTTATGGCTACACCTTC. The encoded protein is CASSYEATGVYGYTF.

The V call is TRBV5-1, the J call TRBJ2-1; D possibly corresponds to TRBD1 (6 bases). The germline CDR1 and CDR2 sequences are SGHRS and YFSETQ. The V end was cut by 4 bases, the J end by 4 bases, with 15 bases between. This CDR3 is 15 amino acids long. DNA of the CDR3: TGCGCCAGCAGCCCTCACGCGGACAGTTACAATGAGCAGTTCTTC. It codes for CASSPHADSYNEQFF.

Only a few counts were recorded for this clone. This rearrangement joins TRBV2 to TRBJ2-3; weak D call: TRBD2 (5 bases). The germline V gene has CDR1 SNHLY and CDR2 FYNNEI. This CDR3 is 14 amino acids long. Trimming took 6 bases from V and 6 from J, leaving 16 bases between them. In DNA form, the CDR3 reads TGTGCCAGCAGGTCGAGACCGACTACGGATACGCAGTATTTT. It encodes CASRSRPTTDTQYF.

This clone was seen a handful of times. Other DNA sequences within the sample encode an identical CDR3. The V call is TRBV11-2, the J call TRBJ2-7; TRBD1 is a possible D gene (5 bases). The V end lost 3 bases, the J end lost 3 bases, and 6 bases lay between the germline ends. The CDR3 consists of 12 residues. CDR1 SGHAT and CDR2 FQNNGV come from the germline V gene. The CDR3 DNA follows: TGTGCCAGCAGCTTGCAGGGCTACGAGCAGTACTTC. Residues: CASSLQGYEQYF.

This clone was seen more than once but under ten times. The chain is built from TRBV10-2 and TRBJ2-6; no firm D call. CDR3 length: 13 amino acids. V lost 11 bases and J 0 bases, leaving 8 bases between the germline ends. Germline assignment: CDR1 WSHSY and CDR2 SAAADI. DNA of the CDR3: TGCGCCGCGACACCCTCTGGGGCCAACGTCCTGACTTTC. As protein: CAATPSGANVLTF.

This clone was seen a handful of times. The chain joins TRBV5-6 to TRBJ1-2; D possibly corresponds to TRBD1 (6 bases). Trimming pared 4 bases from V and 4 bases from J, leaving 11 bases between. Per germline, CDR1 SGHDT and CDR2 YYEEEE. The CDR3 spans 13 residues. CDR3 sequence reads: CASSLGGLYGYTF. CDR3 DNA sequence: TGTGCCAGCAGCCTAGGGGGTCTCTATGGCTACACCTTC.

The genes are TRBV11-3 and TRBJ1-1; the D is unclear. CDR3 length equals 12 residues. V was pared by 3 bases and J by 3 bases, with 5 bases between. In germline, CDR1 is SGHNT, CDR2 YENEEA. CDR3 in amino acids: CASSFSDTEAFF. The CDR3 nucleotides read TGTGCCAGCAGCTTCTCGGACACTGAAGCTTTCTTT. The whole variable domain, remainder taken from reference TRBV11-3 and TRBJ1-1, is EAGVVQSPRYKIIEKKQPVAFWCNPISGHNTLYWYLQNLGQGPELLIRYENEEAVDDSQLPKDRFSAERLKGVDSTLKIQPAELGDSAVYLCASSFSDTEAFFGQGTRLTVV.

The V gene is TRBV28, the J gene TRBJ2-7; D is possibly TRBD1 (5 bases). V was shortened by 7 bases and J by 3 bases, with 19 bases between the two germline ends. CDR1 is MDHEN, CDR2 SYDVKM, per germline. This CDR3 comprises 15 residues. This CDR3 reads CASTSPSQGVYEQYF. The DNA of the CDR3 is TGTGCCAGCACCTCTCCGTCTCAAGGGGTCTACGAGCAGTACTTC. Looking up the rest from reference TRBV28 and TRBJ2-7 gives the full variable domain: DVKVTQSSRYLVKRTGEKVFLECVQDMDHENMFWYRQDPGLGLRLIYFSYDVKMKEKGDIPEGYSVSREKKERFSLILESASTNQTSMYLCASTSPSQGVYEQYFGPGTRLTVT.

This clone has only a few counts. The V call is TRBV5-1, the J call TRBJ2-5; 8 bases fit TRBD2. CDR1 SGHRS and CDR2 YFSETQ come from the germline V gene. J was trimmed by 2 bases and V by 4 bases; bases with no gene match: 13. The CDR3 consists of 17 residues. CDR3 sequence reads: CASSLGPGTSGQETQYF. The DNA for the CDR3 is TGCGCCAGCAGCCTCGGGCCTGGCACTAGCGGACAAGAGACCCAGTACTTC.

The chain links TRBV2 to TRBJ2-1, with D possibly matching TRBD1 (5 bases). V shed 7 bases and J shed 10 bases, with 14 bases lying between them. The CDR3 sequence is 12 residues long. CDR1 is SNHLY, CDR2 FYNNEI, per germline. The CDR3 is CASKHRYAEQFF. The CDR3 bases are TGTGCCAGCAAACACAGGTACGCGGAGCAGTTCTTC.

This clone came up a few times. V gene TRBV7-2 combines with J gene TRBJ1-6; D unclear. Looked up from germline, CDR1 is SGHTA and CDR2 is FQGNSA. CDR3 length: 15 amino acids. With 5 bases removed from V and 10 bases from J, the gap between germline ends came to 18 bases. The CDR3 coding sequence is TGTGCCAGCAGCCCCCGACCCGACTTCGCGTCACCCCTCCACTTT. Translating gives CASSPRPDFASPLHF. Using reference TRBV7-2 and TRBJ1-6 for the parts outside the CDR3, the full variable domain is GAGVSQSPSNKVTEKGKDVELRCDPISGHTALYWYRQSLGQGLEFLIYFQGNSAPDKSGLPSDRFSAERTGGSVSTLTIQRTQQEDSAVYLCASSPRPDFASPLHFGNGTRLTVT.